Below are 4 T cell receptor beta chains sequenced from a single sample in a study of tumor-infiltrating lymphocytes in primary liver carcinoma. cDNA specific to TCR beta was made from roughly 500 ng of total RNA, with a constant-region primer employed for priming. Three-round nested multiplex PCR performed with slightly modified ARM-PCR produced the TCR beta libraries. Running roughly 10 cycles apiece, the first two PCR rounds relied on TRBV1-TRBV30 forward primers together with a C-beta reverse primer. MiXCR was run by TCRdb on the multiplex PCR reads, yielding one entry per CDR3 protein. Of some 30,000 distinct CDR3 sequences in the sample, around 80% were seen once. Scientists recovered RNA and DNA together from roughly 20-30 mg of unsorted bulk tissue. The specimen sequenced was liver tumor tissue from sampling region 5. The sample's subset: tumor region T5, tumor centre. The receptors were sampled from a man between 35 and 55 years old with primary liver carcinoma and hepatitis B virus infection.

In regard to this clonotype: The junction does not match germline at one end; this may be a read error. The chain has TRBV4-1 and TRBJ2-1; no clear D gene. This CDR3 comprises 13 residues. Germline lookup yields CDR1 MGHRA and CDR2 YSYEKL. The CDR3 loop is CASSPGVRCEQLF. The DNA for the CDR3 is TGCGCCAGCAGCCCAGGAGTCCGATGTGAGCAGCTCTTC.

This clonotype was seen many times. The chain employs TRBV5-4 and TRBJ1-6, with 10 bases that match TRBD1. This CDR3 is built from 15 residues. Germline V gene lookup returns CDR1 SGHNT and CDR2 YYREEE (reference sequence). Trimming took 4 bases from V and 5 from J; bases not matched to a gene: 3. CDR3 nucleotides: TGTGCCAGCAGCACGGGACAGGGGCATAATTCACCCCTCCACTTT. Protein: CASSTGQGHNSPLHF.

Comment on this clonotype: A read error may produce the germline difference seen at one junction end. V is TRBV4-1 and J is TRBJ2-2; D is undetermined. CDR3 length: 14 residues. The germline CDR1 and CDR2 sequences are MGHRA and YSYEKL. CDR3 in amino acids: CASNQEDNTGDLFF. Here the CDR3 DNA reads TGCGCCAGCAACCAAGAAGATAACACCGGAGACCTGTTTTTT.

This clonotype was picked up one time. The CDR3 end shows no conserved phenylalanine or tryptophan, and so a read error is likely. The V and J genes are TRBV11-3 and TRBJ2-2; the D is unclear. Germline V gene sequence: CDR1 SGHNT, CDR2 YENEEA. The length of the CDR3 is 15 residues. The CDR3 loop reads CARWRLEPITGELFL. In nucleotides, the CDR3 is TGCGCCAGGTGGCGCCTTGAACCCATCACCGGGGAGCTGTTTTTA.